The present TCR beta chain was sequenced within a study of shared clonotypes between healthy human individuals. This clone was detected once. V gave up 3 bases and J gave up 3 bases, with 6 bases separating them. Germline CDR1 MNHEY, CDR2 SMNVEV (reference sequence). This CDR3 is built from 14 residues. Once extracted for a subset, genomic DNA was divided evenly among several immunoSEQ plates. Each unsorted PBMC replicate got 300 ng genomic DNA, tens of thousands of genomes. Sequencing was performed with immunoSEQ multiplex PCR; in TCRdb, only in-frame clones are kept and a portion is missing. Found here are roughly 500,000 clones, approximately 78% of them singletons; the top ten hold around 11%.

This TCR came from a woman in her 40s in good health. Some clones in this sample may be carry-over from other donors' samples. Sequenced: PBMCs. The chain recombines TRBV27 with TRBJ2-6; D remains ambiguous. CDR3 sequence reads: CASSLQHGANVLTF. The CDR3 coding sequence is TGTGCCAGCAGTTTGCAACATGGGGCCAACGTCCTGACTTTC. The variable domain in full, completed from reference TRBV27 and TRBJ2-6, reads EAQVTQNPRYLITVTGKKLTVTCSQNMNHEYMSWYRQDPGLGLRQIYYSMNVEVTDKGDVPEGYKVSRKEKRNFPLILESPSPNQTSLYFCASSLQHGANVLTFGAGSRLTVL.